This T cell receptor (beta chain) originates from a study of cytomegalovirus exposure and HLA in healthy donors. Turning to the study itself: As an earlier analysis found, 150 million to 200 million T cells yielded 95 million to 130 million unique TCR beta sequences. Inside one of the first data releases sat 80 million to 95 million unique TCRs taken from HLA-typed donors. Findings and limits, study-wide: Donors belonging to an Asian-associated ancestry cluster reportedly showed fewer N-insertions in productive TCRs than the approximately 670-donor mean, according to what a later analysis found.

V trimming: 0 bases; J trimming: 4 bases; junction bases outside the gene matches: 8. CDR1 and CDR2 (germline): SGHTA, FQGNSA. CDR3 size: 16 residues. Both 60 Vbeta primers and 13 Jbeta primers went into the PCR. Some clones are missing from TCRdb's copy, which holds only in-frame ones; the method was immunoSEQ multiplex PCR. The sample records fewer than 250,000 clones, 65% to 80% being singletons. Note on this clone: Its antigen is as yet unknown.

The source of this sequence is a man younger than 40 in good health and CMV-seropositive. The chain uses TRBV7-2 and TRBJ2-5, with 7 nucleotides matching TRBD2. The sequenced sample was PBMCs. The CDR3 region has the DNA TGTGCCAGCAGCTTAGCCTTGGGGCGGGGGTTAGAGACCCAGTACTTC. This gives the protein CASSLALGRGLETQYF.